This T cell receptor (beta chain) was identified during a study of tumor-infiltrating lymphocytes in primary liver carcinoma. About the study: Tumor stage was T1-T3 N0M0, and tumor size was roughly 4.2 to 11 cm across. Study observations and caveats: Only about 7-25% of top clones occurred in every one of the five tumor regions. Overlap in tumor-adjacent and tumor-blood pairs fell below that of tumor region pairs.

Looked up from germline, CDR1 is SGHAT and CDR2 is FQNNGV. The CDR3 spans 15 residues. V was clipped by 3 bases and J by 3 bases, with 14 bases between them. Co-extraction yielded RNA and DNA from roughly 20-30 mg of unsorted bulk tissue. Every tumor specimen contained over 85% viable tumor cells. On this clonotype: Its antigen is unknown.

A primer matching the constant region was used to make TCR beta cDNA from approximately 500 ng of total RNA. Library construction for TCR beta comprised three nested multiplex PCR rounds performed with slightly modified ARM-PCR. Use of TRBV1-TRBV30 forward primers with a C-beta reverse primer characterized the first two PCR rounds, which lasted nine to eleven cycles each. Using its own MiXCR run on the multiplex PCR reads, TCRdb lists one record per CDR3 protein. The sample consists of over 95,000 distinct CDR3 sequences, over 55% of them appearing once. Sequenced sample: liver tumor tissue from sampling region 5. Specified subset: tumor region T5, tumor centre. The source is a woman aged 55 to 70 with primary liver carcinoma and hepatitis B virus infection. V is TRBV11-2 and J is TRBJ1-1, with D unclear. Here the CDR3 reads CASSFRQDWDTEAFF. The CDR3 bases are TGTGCCAGCAGCTTTAGACAAGACTGGGACACTGAAGCTTTCTTT. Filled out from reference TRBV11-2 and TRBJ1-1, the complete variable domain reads EAGVAQSPRYKIIEKRQSVAFWCNPISGHATLYWYQQILGQGPKLLIQFQNNGVVDDSQLPKDRFSAERLKGVDSTLKIQPAKLEDSAVYLCASSFRQDWDTEAFFGQGTRLTVV.